Listed below are T cell receptor beta chains from one sample, sequenced in a study of CD8+CD57+ T cells in acquired aplastic anemia. TCRdb called the reads again in MiXCR, with one record for every CDR3 protein. The table lists more than 250,000 distinct CDR3 sequences, 82% of them singletons. The sample taken for sequencing was sorted CD4+, CD8+, or CD8+CD57+ T cells (not recorded which) from PBMCs. The source is a human donor with aplastic anemia. CDR3s include the opening cysteine and the closing phenylalanine or tryptophan. D genes are given only for firm matches. Clone size is shown for a subset of rows, as once, few, many or a class of expanded clone.

d_call j_call clone_size v_call cdr3_nt cdr3_aa
. TRBJ2-1 . TRBV2 TGTGCCAGCGGGGACGGGGGCACAGATACGCAGGATGAGCACTCCTTC CASGDGGTDTQDEHSF
. TRBJ2-1 once TRBV29-1 TGCAGCGTTAGGGATCGGACCTACGATGAGCAGTTCTTC CSVRDRTYDEQFF
. TRBJ1-5 . TRBV7-9 TGTGCCAGCAGCTTTCGAGGCAGCGGGGGGAGCGATGAGCATTTT CASSFRGSGGSDEHF
. TRBJ2-2 . TRBV2 TGTGCCAGCAGATGGGGGGAGAACACCGGGGAGCTGTTTTTT CASRWGENTGELFF
TRBD2 TRBJ2-3 . TRBV11-2 TGTGCCAGCCACTTAGCGGGGGATACCGATACGCAGTATTTT CASHLAGDTDTQYF
TRBD1 TRBJ1-1 few TRBV7-8 TGTGCCAGCAGCTTTGATCCAGACGGGACAGCCCAATCCTTCTTT CASSFDPDGTAQSFF
. TRBJ2-3 . TRBV5-1 TGCGCCAGCAGCCAAGGACCCTCCTACGAGCAGTATTTT CASSQGPSYEQYF
. TRBJ1-5 . TRBV25-1 TGTGCCAGCAGTGAACGAGACGGTCAGCCCCAGCATTTT CASSERDGQPQHF
. TRBJ2-7 . TRBV7-2 TGTGCCAGCAGCTTCAGTGGGTCCTACGAGCAGTACTTC CASSFSGSYEQYF
TRBD2 TRBJ2-3 . TRBV2 TGTGCCAGCAGAGATTCGGGGCTAGCGGGTGTGGGTACGCAGTATTTT CASRDSGLAGVGTQYF
. TRBJ1-6 . TRBV7-8 TGCGCCAGCAACTTTTGGTATCGACAGAATTCACCCCTCCACTTT CASNFWYRQNSPLHF
. TRBJ1-3 . TRBV2 TGTGCCAGCAGTGAAGAGGGTTCTGGAAACACCATATATTTT CASSEEGSGNTIYF
. TRBJ1-5 . TRBV7-2 TGCGCCAGCACCAAAGATGGCTTAGGACGTCAGCCCCAGCATTTT CASTKDGLGRQPQHF
. TRBJ2-6 . TRBV9 TGTGCCAGCAGCTTAGGGGGTGGCTGCGGGGCCAACCTCCTGACTTTC CASSLGGGCGANLLTF
TRBD1 TRBJ1-1 . TRBV9 TGTGCCAGCAGCAAATATGGGACAGAGAACCCTGAAGCTTTCTTT CASSKYGTENPEAFF
. TRBJ1-6 . TRBV7-8 TGTGCCAGCAGCTTAGCCAGAGGCAACGAACCGCAGCACTTT CASSLARGNEPQHF
. TRBJ2-3 . TRBV19 TGTGCCAGTAGTATAGCACGCGGAGCCACAAATGAGCAGTACTTT CASSIARGATNEQYF
. TRBJ2-3 . TRBV7-7 TGTGCTAGCAGCTTAGGGCAACGCACAGATACGCAGTATTTT CASSLGQRTDTQYF
. TRBJ2-3 . TRBV20-1 TGCAGTGCTAGAGCTGCAGTCTTGAGGGAGTACACAGATACGCAGTATTTT CSARAAVLREYTDTQYF
. TRBJ2-1 . TRBV7-8 TGTGCCAGCAGCTTAACAGGAAGTACCGAGCCGCAGTTC CASSLTGSTEPQF
. TRBJ2-7 . TRBV7-8 TGTGCCAGCACTCTAGGGGGTTATTCCTACGAGCAGTACTTC CASTLGGYSYEQYF
TRBD1 TRBJ2-6 few TRBV15 TGTGCCACCAGTATAGACAGGGACAACGTCCTGACTTTC CATSIDRDNVLTF
TRBD1 TRBJ1-5 . TRBV7-8 TGTGCCAGCAGTGTAGGGGGCAATGAGCAGTTTTTC CASSVGGNEQFF
. TRBJ2-7 . TRBV2 TGCGCCAGCAGCCAAACCGGGGCCTACGAGCAGTACTTC CASSQTGAYEQYF